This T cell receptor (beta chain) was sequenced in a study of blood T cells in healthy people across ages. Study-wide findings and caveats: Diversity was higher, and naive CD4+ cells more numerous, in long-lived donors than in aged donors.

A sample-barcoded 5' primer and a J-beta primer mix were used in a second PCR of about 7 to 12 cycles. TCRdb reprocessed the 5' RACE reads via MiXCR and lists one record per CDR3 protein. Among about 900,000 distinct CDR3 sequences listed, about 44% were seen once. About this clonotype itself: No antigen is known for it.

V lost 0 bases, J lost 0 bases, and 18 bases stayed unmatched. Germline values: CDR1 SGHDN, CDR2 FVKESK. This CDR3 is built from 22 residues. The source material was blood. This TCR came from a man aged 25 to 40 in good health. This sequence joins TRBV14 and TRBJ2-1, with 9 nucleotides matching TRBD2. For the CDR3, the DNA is TGTGCCAGCAGCCAAGATCTCAGAGAGGAACTAGCGGGCCTAAGCTCCTACAATGAGCAGTTCTTC. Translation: CASSQDLREELAGLSSYNEQFF.